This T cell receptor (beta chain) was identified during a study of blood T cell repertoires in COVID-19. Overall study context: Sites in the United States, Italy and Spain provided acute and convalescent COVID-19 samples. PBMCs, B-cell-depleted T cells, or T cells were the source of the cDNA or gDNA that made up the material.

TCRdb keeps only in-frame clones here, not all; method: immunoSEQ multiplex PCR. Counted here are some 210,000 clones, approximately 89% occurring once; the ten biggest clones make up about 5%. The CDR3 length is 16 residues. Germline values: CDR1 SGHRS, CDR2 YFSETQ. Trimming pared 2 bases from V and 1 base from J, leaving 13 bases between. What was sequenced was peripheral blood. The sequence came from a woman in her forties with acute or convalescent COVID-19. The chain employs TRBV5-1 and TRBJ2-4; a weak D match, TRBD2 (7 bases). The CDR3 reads CASSFGGGTAKNIQYF. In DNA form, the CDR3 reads TGCGCCAGCAGCTTCGGCGGGGGCACTGCCAAAAACATTCAGTACTTC.